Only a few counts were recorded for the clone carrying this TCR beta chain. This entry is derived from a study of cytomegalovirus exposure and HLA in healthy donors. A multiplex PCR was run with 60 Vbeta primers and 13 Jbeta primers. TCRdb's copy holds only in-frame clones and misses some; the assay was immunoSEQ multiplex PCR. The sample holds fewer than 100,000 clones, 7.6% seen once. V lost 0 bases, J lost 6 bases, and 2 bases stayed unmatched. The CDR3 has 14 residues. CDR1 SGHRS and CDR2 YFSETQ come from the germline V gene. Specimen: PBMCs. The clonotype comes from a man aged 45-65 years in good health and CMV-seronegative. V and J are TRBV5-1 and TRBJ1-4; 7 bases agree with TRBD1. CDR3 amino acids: CASSLGTGDEKLFF. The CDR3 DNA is TGCGCCAGCAGCTTGGGGACAGGAGATGAAAAACTGTTTTTT.